Sequencing of this TCR beta chain was carried out in a study of T cell clones after liver transplantation. CD3+CD4+ and CD3+CD8+ cells were FACS-sorted from thawed unstimulated PBMCs. Method: immunoSEQ multiplex PCR; TCRdb's copy keeps in-frame clones and lacks some. The table has some 33,000 clones, about 93% seen once; the top ten hold about 24%. The sequence was obtained from a human patient who received a liver transplant. A subset of T cells may come from the graft donor. This specimen consisted of CD8+ T cells from blood, obtained 12 months after liver transplant.

The CDR3 protein is CASSEAASGRAGEQFF. In DNA form, the CDR3 reads TGTGCCAGCAGTGAAGCGGCTAGCGGGAGGGCCGGTGAGCAGTTCTTC. The chain has TRBV2 and TRBJ2-1; 12 bases line up with TRBD2. The length of the CDR3 is 16 residues. CDR1 SNHLY and CDR2 FYNNEI come from the germline V gene. Trimming cost V 0 bases and J 9 bases; bases outside gene matches: 6.